This T cell receptor (beta chain) derives from a study of T cells after yellow fever vaccination (dated by TCRdb to between 2017 and 2020). As for the study more broadly: Libraries from fractions with low cell numbers were prepared with the SMART-Seq v4 Ultra Low Input RNA kit. To follow T-cell clones before and after primary and booster YFV17D yellow fever vaccination, bulk TCR alpha and beta repertoires were sequenced over time. Blood was collected at multiple timepoints before and after primary and secondary immunization, and bulk PBMC replicates and cell subsets were isolated. The cohort comprised two healthy male donors, one aged 18 to 30 and one aged 30 to 40 years. General findings and caveats noted by the study authors: Because only two donors were included in the study, the extent to which the findings can be generalized is limited. FACS-sorted repertoires could contain abundant contaminating clonotypes from the bulk population, so computational filtering was required. Compared with the primary T-cell response, the secondary T-cell response was faster but weaker, reaching its peak on day 5 rather than on day 15. A small fraction of clonotypes showed up in both the CD4 and CD8 compartments, probably as a result of convergent recombination. After the booster, most clones that had expanded after primary vaccination were detected again (nearly 98% of CD4 and 88% of CD8), suggesting broad maintenance of memory.

Turning to this clonotype: Its antigen remains unidentified. One base away there is no much larger clone; base qualities are not given.

TCR cDNA was synthesized by 5'RACE template switching, which introduced a universal primer site and unique molecular identifiers. cDNA synthesis was primed from both the TCR alpha and TCR beta constant segments. Library amplification used two PCR steps, and the second PCR step added sample barcodes and sequencing adapters. Libraries were sequenced on Illumina HiSeq 2500 (2x100 bp) or NovaSeq (2x150 bp). As for the authors' bioinformatics: MIGEC was used to demultiplex reads and collapse the reads into UMI consensus sequences, and MiXCR was used for V(D)J alignment. Clonotypes responding to the vaccine were identified with edgeR on replicate PBMC samples, with the criteria of FDR below 0.01 and a log2 fold change above 5 up to day 15. Each bulk clonotype was labeled CD4 or CD8 based on which sequenced repertoire, CD4 or CD8, contained the clonotype at higher abundance. The public reads were run again by TCRdb, first through fastp at Q25 and then through MiXCR, and only productive beta chains were kept. Under each unique CDR3 protein, matching rows form one entry showing the most common genes and DNA. TCRdb's processing, not the authors', yielded these V and J calls. This sample has 360,000 or so distinct CDR3 sequences in its table, and roughly 12% of those were observed once. Together, the top ten hold more than 15% of the sample.

The sample's treatment or condition label, in plain terms: live attenuated yellow fever vaccine strain. Two biological replicates of bulk PBMCs were collected at each blood-draw timepoint. A standard Ficoll-Paque protocol was used to isolate PBMCs from peripheral blood. TriZol was used to extract RNA from bulk PBMCs, CD4 and CD8 fractions, and dextramer-positive and dextramer-negative fractions. The trim is 3 bases for V and 4 bases for J, with a gap of 12 bases between the germline ends. From the cysteine through the phenylalanine, the CDR3 covers 14 amino acids. Solely the CDR3 DNA is kept, with 42 bases framed from the first base.

The sample in question was PBMCs, obtained on the day of the first yellow fever vaccination. The chain was built from TRBV12-3 or TRBV12-4 and TRBJ1-1; D gene: possibly TRBD1, on 6 matching bases. The clonotype was recovered from a man between 18 and 29 years old who received the YFV17D yellow fever vaccine. The nucleotides are TGTGCCAGCAGTTTTTCCAGGGGAGGCACTGAAGCTTTCTTT. This encodes CASSFSRGGTEAFF.